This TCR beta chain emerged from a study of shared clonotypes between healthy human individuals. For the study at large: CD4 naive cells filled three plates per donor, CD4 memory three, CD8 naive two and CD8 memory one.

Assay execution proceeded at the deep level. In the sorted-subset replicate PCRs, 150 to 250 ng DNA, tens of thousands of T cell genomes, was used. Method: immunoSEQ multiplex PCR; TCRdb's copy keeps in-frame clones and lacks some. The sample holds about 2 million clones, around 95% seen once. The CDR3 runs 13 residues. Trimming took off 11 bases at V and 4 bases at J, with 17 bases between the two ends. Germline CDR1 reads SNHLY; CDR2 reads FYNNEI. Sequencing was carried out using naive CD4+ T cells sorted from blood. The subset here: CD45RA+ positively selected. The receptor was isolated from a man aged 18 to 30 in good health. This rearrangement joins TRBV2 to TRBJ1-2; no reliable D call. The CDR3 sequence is CAASTSSLYGYTF. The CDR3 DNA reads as TGTGCCGCGAGCACCTCGAGCCTCTATGGCTACACCTTC.